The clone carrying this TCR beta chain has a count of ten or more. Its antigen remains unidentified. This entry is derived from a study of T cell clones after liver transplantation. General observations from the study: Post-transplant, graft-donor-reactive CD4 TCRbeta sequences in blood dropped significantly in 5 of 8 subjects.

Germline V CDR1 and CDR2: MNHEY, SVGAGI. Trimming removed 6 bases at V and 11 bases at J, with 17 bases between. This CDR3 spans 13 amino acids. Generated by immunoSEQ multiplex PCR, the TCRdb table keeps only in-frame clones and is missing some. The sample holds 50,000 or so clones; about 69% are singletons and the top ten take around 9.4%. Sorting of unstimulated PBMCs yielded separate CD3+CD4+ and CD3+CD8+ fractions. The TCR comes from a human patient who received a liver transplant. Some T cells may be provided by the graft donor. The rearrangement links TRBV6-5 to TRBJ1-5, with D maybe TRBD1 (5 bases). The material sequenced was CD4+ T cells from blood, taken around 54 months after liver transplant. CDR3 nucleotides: TGTGCCAGCAGAGAGGGACCCCATATAGCCCAGCATTTT. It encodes CASREGPHIAQHF.